This T cell receptor beta chain was sequenced for a study of cytomegalovirus exposure and HLA in healthy donors. Overall study context: As an earlier analysis found, about 190 million T cells yielded about 120 million unique TCR beta sequences. HLA-typed donors contributed 80 million or so unique TCRs, which were held in an early data release. Of the donors genotyped, several hundred in all, around 77% fell in the Caucasian-associated ancestry cluster. Study-wide points: Productive status was seen about 90% or about 30% of the time for most TCR beta V segments in an earlier analysis.

This clone occurred once. Its antigen is undetermined. This CDR3 spans 15 amino acids. V lost 5 bases to trimming and J lost 1 base, with 14 bases between them. In germline, CDR1 is LNHDA, CDR2 SQIVND (reference sequence). PCR employed 60 Vbeta and 13 Jbeta primers. Repertoires were generated with immunoSEQ multiplex PCR, while TCRdb's copy carries only in-frame clones and drops some. The sample includes about 200,000 clones, approximately 80% seen only once; the top ten take approximately 3%. Material: PBMCs. The source is a woman in her 30s in good health and CMV-seronegative. This chain joins TRBV19 and TRBJ2-5, with D possibly TRBD2 on 5 matching bases. The CDR3 DNA reads as TGTGCCAGTAGTCTAAACCCAAGCGGCCAAGAGACCCAGTACTTC. Translation gives CASSLNPSGQETQYF.